This TCR beta chain comes out of a study of blood T cell repertoires in COVID-19. Clones were read by immunoSEQ multiplex PCR, and TCRdb kept only the in-frame ones, dropping some. This sample has a few hundred thousand clones, with about four fifths found just once. This clone has more than one count but fewer than ten. The receptor was derived from a woman aged 45-60 years with acute or convalescent COVID-19. The sample taken for sequencing was peripheral blood.

The CDR3 DNA sequence: TGTGCCAGCAGTTCCCCGGGACAGGGACACTATGGCTACACCTTC. Its protein is CASSSPGQGHYGYTF. This chain uses TRBV25-1 with TRBJ1-2, with 9 bases identical to TRBD1. CDR1 is MGHDK and CDR2 is SYGVNS in the germline V gene. The CDR3 runs 15 residues. Trimming removed 5 bases from V and 3 bases from J; junction bases left unmatched: 7.